The source of this T cell receptor (beta chain) is a study of blood T cell repertoires in COVID-19. For the study at large: The United States, Italy and Spain supplied acute and convalescent COVID-19 samples. T cells, B-cell-depleted T cells, or PBMCs supplied cDNA or gDNA.

Trimming took 1 base from V and 3 from J, leaving 14 bases between them. This CDR3 region has 16 residues. Germline V gene data show CDR1 as LGHDT and CDR2 as YNNKEL (reference sequence). Using immunoSEQ multiplex PCR, the repertoire was profiled, and TCRdb retains in-frame clones only, with some absent. The repertoire includes around 69,000 clones, 84% of them detected once, and 7.5% to 9.5% sits in the top ten. This clone was seen just once. This rearrangement joins TRBV3-1 (or the pseudogene TRBV3-2) to TRBJ2-3; D may be TRBD1 (5 bases). The material sequenced was peripheral blood. This clonotype originated in a man aged 50-60 years with active COVID-19. This CDR3 is CASSQGPGMGTDTQYF. The CDR3 nucleotides are TGTGCCAGCAGCCAAGGACCAGGGATGGGTACAGATACGCAGTATTTT.